This is a list of T cell receptor beta chains from one sample in a study of T cells in Graves' hyperthyroidism and ophthalmopathy. TCRdb analysed the multiplex PCR reads with MiXCR anew, one entry per CDR3 protein. Counted here are nearly 600,000 distinct CDR3 sequences, more than 11% occurring once; the ten biggest clones make up almost 6%. The sequenced sample consisted of blood. The receptors come from a woman between 25 and 40 years old with Graves' hyperthyroidism that later progressed to Graves' ophthalmopathy. Each CDR3 is given with its conserved first and last residue. A D gene is named only where the DNA matches it firmly. Clone size is stated in some rows and not others, as once, few, many or a class when expanded.

D gene,clone size,J gene,V gene,CDR3 protein,CDR3 DNA
-,many,TRBJ2-1,TRBV3-1,CASSPTSYEQFF,TGTGCCAGCAGCCCAACTAGCTATGAGCAGTTCTTC
-,few,TRBJ1-1,TRBV4-1,CASSQGEGSDTEAFF,TGCGCCAGCAGCCAAGGGGAAGGCTCGGACACTGAAGCTTTCTTT
TRBD1,many,TRBJ1-2,TRBV9,CASSAIGQGNYGYTF,TGTGCCAGCAGCGCCATTGGACAGGGAAACTATGGCTACACCTTC
-,many,TRBJ1-1,TRBV2,CASSEVAEIEAFF,TGTGCCAGCAGTGAAGTGGCGGAAATTGAAGCTTTCTTT
-,many,TRBJ1-5,TRBV12-3/TRBV12-4,CASSSQQGWGNQPQHF,TGTGCCAGCAGTTCCCAGCAGGGTTGGGGCAATCAGCCCCAGCATTTT
-,many,TRBJ1-2,TRBV2,CASSGNGYTF,TGTGCCAGCAGTGGGAACGGCTACACCTTC
-,many,TRBJ1-3,TRBV12-3/TRBV12-4,CASSTTGTLVMDGNTIYF,TGTGCCAGCAGCACTACCGGGACTTTGGTAATGGATGGAAACACCATATATTTT
TRBD1,few,TRBJ1-4,TRBV19,CASSSGTGPATNEKLFF,TGTGCCAGTAGTTCCGGGACAGGGCCGGCAACTAATGAAAAACTGTTTTTT
TRBD2,many,TRBJ2-3,TRBV29-1,CRTSGSGGTDTQYF,TGCAGGACTAGCGGGAGTGGGGGCACAGATACGCAGTATTTT
TRBD2,many,TRBJ2-4,TRBV7-8,CASSFVGLAGVGMRENIQYF,TGTGCCAGCAGCTTTGTTGGGCTAGCGGGAGTGGGGATGCGGGAAAACATTCAGTACTTC
-,many,TRBJ2-3,TRBV20-1,CSAKNPPDPLVADTQYF,TGCAGTGCAAAGAACCCACCCGACCCTCTTGTCGCAGATACGCAGTATTTT
-,many,TRBJ1-1,TRBV6-1,CASSEAKIPGEGNTEAFF,TGTGCCAGCAGTGAAGCGAAGATTCCGGGTGAAGGAAACACTGAAGCTTTCTTT
-,many,TRBJ2-7,TRBV7-2,CASSSPGVATYEQYF,TGTGCCAGCAGCTCTCCGGGCGTAGCTACCTACGAGCAGTACTTC
-,many,TRBJ1-5,TRBV30,CAWSGQEGNQPQHF,TGTGCCTGGAGTGGGCAGGAGGGCAATCAGCCCCAGCATTTT
TRBD1,many,TRBJ1-2,TRBV11-3,CASSLAGGAGYTF,TGTGCCAGCAGCTTAGCAGGGGGCGCCGGCTACACCTTC
-,-,TRBJ2-7,TRBV3-1,CASSQDRAHEQYF,TGTGCCAGCAGCCAAGACAGGGCTCACGAGCAGTACTTC
-,-,TRBJ2-1,TRBV20-1,CSAPLGGPYNEQFF,TGCAGTGCCCCCCTGGGCGGGCCCTACAATGAGCAGTTCTTC
-,few,TRBJ2-2,TRBV9,CASSPGAPRWGRDLEANTGELFF,TGTGCCAGCAGCCCGGGGGCCCCAAGGTGGGGTAGAGATCTGGAAGCGAACACCGGGGAGCTGTTTTTT
-,many,TRBJ1-1,TRBV6-1,CASSFNQNTEAFF,TGTGCCAGCAGTTTCAACCAGAACACTGAAGCTTTCTTT
-,-,TRBJ2-7,TRBV9,CASSVLDIAHEQYF,TGTGCCAGCAGCGTACTGGACATCGCCCACGAGCAGTACTTC
TRBD2,many,TRBJ2-3,TRBV15,CATSTAGGGTDTQYF,TGTGCCACCAGTACGGCGGGAGGAGGCACAGATACGCAGTATTTT
-,-,TRBJ1-4,TRBV5-6,CASSEDGKRGKVFF,TGTGCCAGCAGCGAGGACGGTAAAAGGGGAAAAGTGTTTTTT
-,many,TRBJ1-1,TRBV7-2,CASSLVVVTTEAFF,TGTGCCAGCAGCTTAGTAGTGGTCACAACTGAAGCTTTCTTT
-,many,TRBJ1-4,TRBV18,CASSPRSQPNEKLFF,TGTGCCAGCTCACCACGGTCACAGCCTAATGAAAAACTGTTTTTT
-,many,TRBJ1-2,TRBV27,CASSLGGNFVSNYGYTF,TGTGCCAGCAGTCTCGGGGGGAATTTTGTGAGTAACTATGGCTACACCTTC
TRBD2,many,TRBJ2-7,TRBV9,CASSVEYSGLGDDEQYF,TGTGCCAGCAGCGTAGAATATTCGGGACTAGGTGACGACGAGCAGTACTTC
TRBD2,many,TRBJ2-2,TRBV29-1,CSVEDPASGANTGELFF,TGCAGCGTTGAAGATCCAGCTAGCGGGGCGAACACCGGGGAGCTGTTTTTT
-,-,TRBJ2-7,TRBV20-1,CSADQGSEQYF,TGCAGTGCTGACCAGGGGAGCGAGCAGTACTTC
-,few,TRBJ2-1,TRBV24-1,CATEGGTEQFF,TGTGCCACCGAGGGGGGCACTGAGCAGTTCTTC
-,-,TRBJ1-1,TRBV7-9,CASRQGDTEAFF,TGTGCCAGCAGGCAGGGTGACACTGAAGCTTTCTTT
TRBD1,many,TRBJ1-2,TRBV6-6,CASSYFPGQGANGYGYTF,TGTGCCAGCAGTTACTTTCCGGGACAGGGGGCGAACGGCTATGGCTACACCTTC
TRBD1,many,TRBJ2-5,TRBV11-3,CASSSRTGSQETQYF,TGTGCCAGCAGCTCCCGGACAGGGTCCCAAGAGACCCAGTACTTC
-,few,TRBJ2-1,TRBV27,CASQGWGPDGEQFF,TGTGCCAGCCAGGGCTGGGGGCCTGACGGAGAGCAGTTCTTC
-,many,TRBJ2-1,TRBV20-1,CSARWRRMTYNEQFF,TGCAGTGCTAGATGGAGGCGGATGACCTACAATGAGCAGTTCTTC
-,many,TRBJ2-1,TRBV12-3/TRBV12-4,CASTTYREVDNEQFF,TGTGCCAGCACAACATACAGGGAGGTGGACAATGAGCAGTTCTTC
-,many,TRBJ1-2,TRBV13,CASSLVGRGTF,-
-,many,TRBJ2-5,TRBV7-2,CASSLELLGSGTQYF,TGTGCCAGCAGCTTAGAGTTGCTGGGCAGCGGGACCCAGTACTTC
-,many,TRBJ1-6,TRBV4-1,CASSQALSSYNSPLHF,TGCGCCAGCAGCCAAGCCCTGAGCTCCTATAATTCACCCCTCCACTTT
-,many,TRBJ1-5,TRBV12-3/TRBV12-4,CASSLRGAGSNQPQHF,TGTGCCAGCAGTTTACGGGGGGCCGGTAGCAATCAGCCCCAGCATTTT
TRBD1,many,TRBJ2-7,TRBV10-3,CALGTAYEQYF,TGTGCCCTCGGGACAGCCTACGAGCAGTACTTC
TRBD1,many,TRBJ1-1,TRBV30,CAWSIRQGGPNTEAFF,TGTGCCTGGAGTATTCGACAGGGTGGGCCGAACACTGAAGCTTTCTTT
TRBD1,few,TRBJ2-5,TRBV24-1,CATSGGGQGQETQYF,TGTGCCACCAGTGGGGGGGGACAGGGACAGGAGACCCAGTACTTC
TRBD2,many,TRBJ2-1,TRBV20-1,CSAREQGGINEQFF,TGCAGTGCTAGAGAGCAGGGAGGGATCAATGAGCAGTTCTTC
-,many,TRBJ2-2,TRBV10-3,CAQGRSTGELFF,TGTGCCCAAGGAAGGAGCACCGGGGAGCTGTTTTTT
-,-,TRBJ2-1,TRBV14,CASSLFLYNEQFF,TGTGCCAGCAGCCTGTTTTTGTACAATGAGCAGTTCTTC
-,few,TRBJ1-6,TRBV5-4,CASSLDVSPLHF,TGTGCCAGCAGCTTGGATGTATCACCCCTCCACTTT
-,many,TRBJ2-5,TRBV5-6,CASSQGRTLQTQYF,TGTGCCAGCAGCCAAGGCAGGACCTTGCAGACCCAGTACTTC
TRBD1,many,TRBJ1-1,TRBV11-3,CASSLNRGGEIVRAFF,TGTGCCAGCAGCTTAAACAGGGGGGGCGAAATAGTTCGAGCTTTCTTT
-,many,TRBJ2-7,TRBV6-1,CAFGDLFYEQYF,TGTGCCTTCGGGGACTTGTTCTACGAGCAGTACTTC
-,many,TRBJ1-2,TRBV30,CAWRNRESGYGYTF,TGTGCCTGGAGGAACAGGGAATCCGGCTATGGCTACACCTTC
-,many,TRBJ1-2,TRBV29-1,CSVVTGLKEGYTF,TGCAGCGTTGTTACTGGTCTGAAAGAAGGCTACACCTTC
-,-,TRBJ2-3,TRBV11-3,CASSPHTGSYTQYF,TGTGCCAGCAGCCCCCACACAGGGTCCTATACGCAGTATTTT
TRBD1,many,TRBJ2-5,TRBV7-9,CASRRIQGTGGAGETQYF,TGTGCCAGCAGGCGGATCCAAGGGACAGGGGGCGCAGGAGAGACCCAGTACTTC
-,many,TRBJ1-1,TRBV19,CASSEQAFATEAFF,TGTGCCAGTAGTGAACAGGCTTTCGCCACTGAAGCTTTCTTT
TRBD2,many,TRBJ2-2,TRBV7-2,CASSLAAGRNTGELFF,TGTGCCAGCAGCTTAGCAGCGGGAAGGAACACCGGGGAGCTGTTTTTT
TRBD2,many,TRBJ2-7,TRBV29-1,CSVDTAGEEQYF,TGCAGCGTTGACACAGCGGGAGAGGAGCAGTACTTC
TRBD1,-,TRBJ1-2,TRBV7-2,CASSPGQGVWYGYTF,TGTGCCAGCAGCCCGGGACAGGGGGTCTGGTATGGCTACACCTTC
-,many,TRBJ2-7,TRBV27,CASSLWGGSSYEQYF,TGTGCCAGCAGTTTATGGGGCGGTAGCTCCTACGAGCAGTACTTC
TRBD1,many,TRBJ2-5,TRBV24-1,CATSGQGLHQETQYF,TGTGCCACCAGTGGACAGGGGTTACACCAAGAGACCCAGTACTTC
-,few,TRBJ1-6,TRBV6-1,CASSEAPANNSPLHF,TGTGCCAGCAGTGAAGCGCCAGCTAATAATTCACCCCTCCACTTT